This TCR beta chain was recovered during a study of blood T cell repertoires in COVID-19. Study-level background: COVID-19 samples from acute and convalescent phases originated in the United States, Italy and Spain. The cDNA or gDNA used as material had been derived from T cells, B-cell-depleted T cells, or PBMCs.

Trimming took 2 bases from V and 5 from J, leaving 12 bases between them. CDR1 SGHRS and CDR2 YFSETQ come from the germline V gene. This CDR3 region has 14 residues. In its sample, this clone was seen once. Authors' processing steps: Using reference gene primer amplification, nucleated cell counts were estimated. This table comes from immunoSEQ multiplex PCR, and its TCRdb copy is limited to in-frame clones, with some not included. V and J calls and clone size are copied from that table; D and trimming were computed from the DNA. The table lists 210,000 or so clones, more than 75% of them singletons. V and J are TRBV5-1 and TRBJ2-3; D is possibly TRBD2 (5 bases). The receptor was isolated from a man aged 45-65 years with acute or convalescent COVID-19. Sample: peripheral blood. The CDR3 protein is CASSFNGGLDTQYF. CDR3 nucleotide sequence: TGCGCCAGCAGCTTCAACGGCGGGCTAGATACGCAGTATTTT. Full variable domain (remainder filled in from reference TRBV5-1 and TRBJ2-3): KAGVTQTPRYLIKTRGQQVTLSCSPISGHRSVSWYQQTPGQGLQFLFEYFSETQRNKGNFPGRFSGRQFSNSRSEMNVSTLELGDSALYLCASSFNGGLDTQYFGPGTRLTVL.